The 14 T cell receptor beta chains reported below all come from one sample, sequenced in a study of blood T cell repertoires in COVID-19. The method was immunoSEQ multiplex PCR; TCRdb's version includes in-frame clones alone and lacks a portion of them. The sample contains about 350,000 clones, around 87% of which appear only once. Sample: PBMCs or T cells enriched from blood (not recorded which). The receptors here all came from a woman aged 25 to 39 who had recovered from COVID-19.

The chain joins TRBV18 to TRBJ1-1; no definite D call. CDR1 is KGHSH and CDR2 is LQKENI in the germline V gene. Between the trimmed V and J ends, which lost 6 bases and 5 bases, there was a span of 13 bases. CDR3 length: 13 residues. The CDR3 spells CASSEIPGTEAFF. The CDR3 nucleotides read TGTGCCAGCTCTGAAATCCCCGGGACTGAAGCTTTCTTT. The full variable domain, its missing parts supplied by reference TRBV18 and TRBJ1-1, is NAGVMQNPRHLVRRRGQEARLRCSPMKGHSHVYWYRQLPEEGLKFMVYLQKENIIDESGMPKERFSAEFPKEGPSILRIQQVVRGDSAAYFCASSEIPGTEAFFGQGTRLTVV.

The chain joins TRBV9 to TRBJ1-1; tentatively, D is TRBD1 (5 bases). Germline CDR1 and CDR2: SGDLS and YYNGEE. Trimming took 3 bases from V and 1 from J, leaving 10 bases between them. This CDR3 contains 14 residues. The chain's CDR3 is CASSAAGENTEAFF. For the CDR3, the DNA is TGTGCCAGCAGCGCCGCGGGGGAGAACACTGAAGCTTTCTTT.

J is TRBJ1-2 and V is TRBV30; D is perhaps TRBD1 (5 bases). V was cut by 7 bases and J by 3 bases, with 15 bases left in between. The CDR3 sequence is 13 residues long. In germline, CDR1 is GTSNPN, CDR2 SVGIG (reference sequence). CDR3 sequence reads: CALSNGGDYGYTF. As DNA, the CDR3 is TGTGCCTTATCGAACGGGGGAGACTATGGCTACACCTTC.

V usage is TRBV19 and J usage is TRBJ2-5; a possible D gene is TRBD1 (5 bases). The germline V and J ends were trimmed by 2 bases and 5 bases, with 21 bases remaining between them. The CDR3 spans 17 residues. Germline loops: CDR1 LNHDA, CDR2 SQIVND (reference sequence). CDR3 region: CASSISQRDSAPETQYF. The CDR3, as DNA: TGTGCCAGTAGTATATCCCAACGAGACAGCGCCCCCGAGACCCAGTACTTC.

This clone is a singleton in its sample. This rearrangement joins TRBV5-1 to TRBJ1-4, with D perhaps matching TRBD1 (5 bases). Germline CDR1 SGHRS, CDR2 YFSETQ. V lost 1 base, J lost 2 bases, and 9 bases lay in between. There are 15 residues in the CDR3. The CDR3 nucleotides read TGCGCCAGCAGCTTGCAGGGTATGACTAATGAAAAACTGTTTTTT. This codes for CASSLQGMTNEKLFF. Full variable domain (remainder filled in from reference TRBV5-1 and TRBJ1-4): KAGVTQTPRYLIKTRGQQVTLSCSPISGHRSVSWYQQTPGQGLQFLFEYFSETQRNKGNFPGRFSGRQFSNSRSEMNVSTLELGDSALYLCASSLQGMTNEKLFFGSGTQLSVL.

This chain uses TRBV5-6 with TRBJ1-6; no definite D call. CDR3 length: 13 amino acids. V lost 0 bases and J lost 12, with 10 bases in between. The germline V gene has CDR1 SGHDT and CDR2 YYEEEE. The CDR3 DNA is TGTGCCAGCAGCTTGGGCCCCCTCAGACCCCTCCACTTT. This translates into CASSLGPLRPLHF.

The rearrangement uses TRBV3-1 (or the pseudogene TRBV3-2) and TRBJ2-5; 8 bases align to TRBD1. CDR1 and CDR2 from the germline V gene are LGHDT and YNNKEL (reference sequence). V shed 9 bases and J 4 bases; nucleotides not matched to a gene: 10. The CDR3 totals 14 residues. For the CDR3, the DNA is TGTGCCAGTCTCGGACTACAGGGGGGAGAGACCCAGTACTTC. Protein: CASLGLQGGETQYF.

The V gene is TRBV5-1, the J gene TRBJ2-5; D is ambiguous. Germline loops: CDR1 SGHRS, CDR2 YFSETQ. There are 16 residues in the CDR3. The V and J ends lost 1 base and 5 bases respectively, with 18 bases between them. Here the CDR3 DNA reads TGCGCCAGCAGCTTGTCCCGCGACTCAGATCCGGAGACCCAGTACTTC. This translates into CASSLSRDSDPETQYF.

V is TRBV28 and J is TRBJ1-4; no firm D call. Trimming stripped 5 bases from V and 11 bases from J, with 21 bases between. This CDR3 is 15 amino acids long. Looked up from germline, CDR1 is MDHEN and CDR2 is SYDVKM. CDR3 nucleotides: TGTGCCAGCAGTATTAGAGGTGTAGCGGAGTCGAAACTGTTTTTT. This codes for CASSIRGVAESKLFF.

The chain uses TRBV30 and TRBJ1-2; 7 bases match TRBD1. Germline trimming cut 5 bases from V and 2 bases from J; bases unmatched to any gene: 8. Germline CDR1 and CDR2: GTSNPN and SVGIG (reference sequence). The CDR3 spans 14 residues. In nucleotides, the CDR3 is TGTGCCTGGGGGCGAGGACAGGACAACTATGGCTACACCTTC. Protein: CAWGRGQDNYGYTF.

J is TRBJ1-1 and V is TRBV6-2 or TRBV6-3; 7 nucleotides match TRBD1. There are 12 residues in the CDR3. Trimming took 6 bases from V and 11 from J; bases not matched to a gene: 9. Germline CDR1 MNHEY, CDR2 SVGEGT. CDR3 bases: TGTGCCAGCAGCCCCTTGGGACAGCGGGCTTTCTTT. It translates to CASSPLGQRAFF.

The table lists this clone with a count of one. This rearrangement joins TRBV19 to TRBJ2-1; the match to TRBD2 covers 15 bases. This CDR3 contains 16 residues. CDR1 LNHDA and CDR2 SQIVND come from the germline V gene (reference sequence). V lost 4 bases and J lost 11; bases outside the gene matches: 9. CDR3 nucleotide sequence: TGTGCCAGTAGTACTCACGCCGGGACTAGCGGGGGGCAGCAGTTCTTC. As protein: CASSTHAGTSGGQQFF.

The V gene is TRBV10-3, the J gene TRBJ2-7; 12 bases match TRBD2. The CDR3 has 18 residues. Germline CDR1 ENHRY, CDR2 SYGVKD. The V gene end was trimmed by 3 bases and the J gene end by 1 base; junction bases not matched to a gene: 10. The CDR3 reads CAISDLAGGPLGSYEQYF. For the CDR3, the DNA is TGTGCCATCAGTGATCTAGCGGGGGGGCCCTTAGGTTCCTACGAGCAGTACTTC.

The chain carries TRBV21-1 and TRBJ1-2; the table's D call TRBD1 went unverified against the DNA. TRBV21-1 is flagged as a pseudogene. The CDR3 runs 14 residues. The CDR3 is CASSKGHRANGYTF. The CDR3 coding sequence is TGTGCCAGCAGCAAAGGGCACAGGGCTAATGGCTACACCTTC.